This TCR beta chain was identified in a study of post-analysis software for immune sequencing data. Findings and caveats of the study: Patients with multiple sclerosis recorded significantly lower normalized Chao1 diversity than controls, the study found. Controls had lower frequencies than patients of five TRBV segments, which included TRBV5-6, TRBV5-1 and TRBV20-1.

The germline CDR1 and CDR2 sequences are DFQATT and SNEGSKA (reference sequence). Trimming cost V 6 bases and J 5 bases; bases outside gene matches: 11. The length of the CDR3 is 15 residues. TCR beta cDNA libraries had unique molecular identifiers. T cells, about 0.9 to 11 million of them, yielded some 500,000 cDNA molecules. TCRdb redid the calling of the PCR reads with MiXCR, one entry per CDR3 protein. Found here are fewer than 850,000 distinct CDR3 sequences, about half of them singletons; the top ten hold 4.9%. About this clonotype itself: Its antigen is still unknown.

The chain combines TRBV20-1 with TRBJ2-5, with TRBD2 matching 11 bases. This clonotype was sampled from a girl under 18 with multiple sclerosis. The sample was blood. Here the CDR3 reads CSAQNLAGGQETQYF. CDR3 coding DNA: TGCAGTGCGCAGAATCTAGCGGGAGGTCAGGAGACCCAGTACTTC.